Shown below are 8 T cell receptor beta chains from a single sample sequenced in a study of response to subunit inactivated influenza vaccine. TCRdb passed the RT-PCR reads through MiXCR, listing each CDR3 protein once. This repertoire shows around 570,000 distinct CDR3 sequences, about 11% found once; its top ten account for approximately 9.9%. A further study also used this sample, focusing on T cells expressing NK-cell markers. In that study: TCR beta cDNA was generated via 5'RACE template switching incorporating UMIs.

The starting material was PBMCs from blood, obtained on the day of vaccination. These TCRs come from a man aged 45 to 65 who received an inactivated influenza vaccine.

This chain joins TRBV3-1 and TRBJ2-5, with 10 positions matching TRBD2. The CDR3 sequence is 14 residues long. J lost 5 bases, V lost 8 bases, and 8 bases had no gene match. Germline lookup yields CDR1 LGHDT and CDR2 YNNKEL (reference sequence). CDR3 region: CASRPSGSLETQYF. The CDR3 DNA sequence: TGTGCCAGCCGTCCTAGCGGGAGTTTGGAGACCCAGTACTTC.

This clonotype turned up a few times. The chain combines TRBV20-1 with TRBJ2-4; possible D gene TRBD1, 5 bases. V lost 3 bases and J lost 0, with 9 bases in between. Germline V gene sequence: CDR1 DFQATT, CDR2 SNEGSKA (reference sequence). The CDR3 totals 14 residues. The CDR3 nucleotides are TGCAGTGCTAGCGGACACCAAGCCAAAAACATTCAGTACTTC. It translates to CSASGHQAKNIQYF.

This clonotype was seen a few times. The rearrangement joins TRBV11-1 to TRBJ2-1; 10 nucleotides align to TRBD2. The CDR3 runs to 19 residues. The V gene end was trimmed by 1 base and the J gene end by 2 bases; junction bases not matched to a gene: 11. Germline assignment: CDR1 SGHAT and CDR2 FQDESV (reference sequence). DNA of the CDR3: TGTGCCAGCAGCTTAGGAACCTTAGCGGGGGGTGACACCTACAATGAGCAGTTCTTC. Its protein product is CASSLGTLAGGDTYNEQFF.

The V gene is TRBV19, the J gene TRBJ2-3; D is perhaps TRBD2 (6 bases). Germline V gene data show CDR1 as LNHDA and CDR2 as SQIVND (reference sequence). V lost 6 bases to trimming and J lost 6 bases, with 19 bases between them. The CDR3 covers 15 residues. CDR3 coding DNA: TGTGCCAGTAGCCCACCGGGACTGGGAATGGATACGCAGTATTTT. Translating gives CASSPPGLGMDTQYF. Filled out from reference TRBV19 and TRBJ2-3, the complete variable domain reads DGGITQSPKYLFRKEGQNVTLSCEQNLNHDAMYWYRQDPGQGLRLIYYSQIVNDFQKGDIAEGYSVSREKKESFPLTVTSAQKNPTAFYLCASSPPGLGMDTQYFGPGTRLTVL.

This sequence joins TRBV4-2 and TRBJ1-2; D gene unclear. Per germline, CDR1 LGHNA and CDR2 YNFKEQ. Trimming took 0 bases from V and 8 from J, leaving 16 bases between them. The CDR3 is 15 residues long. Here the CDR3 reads CASSQDRSVPLGYTF. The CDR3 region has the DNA TGTGCCAGCAGCCAAGATCGAAGCGTACCTTTGGGCTACACCTTC.

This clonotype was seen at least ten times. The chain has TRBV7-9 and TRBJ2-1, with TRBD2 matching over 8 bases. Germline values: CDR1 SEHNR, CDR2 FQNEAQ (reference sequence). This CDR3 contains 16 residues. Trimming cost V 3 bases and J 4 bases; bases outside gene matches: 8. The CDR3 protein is CASSFGGAGAYNEQFF. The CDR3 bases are TGTGCCAGCAGCTTTGGGGGAGCGGGAGCGTACAATGAGCAGTTCTTC. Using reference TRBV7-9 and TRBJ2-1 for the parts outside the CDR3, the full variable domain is DTGVSQNPRHKITKRGQNVTFRCDPISEHNRLYWYRQTLGQGPEFLTYFQNEAQLEKSRLLSDRFSAERPKGSFSTLEIQRTEQGDSAMYLCASSFGGAGAYNEQFFGPGTRLTVL.

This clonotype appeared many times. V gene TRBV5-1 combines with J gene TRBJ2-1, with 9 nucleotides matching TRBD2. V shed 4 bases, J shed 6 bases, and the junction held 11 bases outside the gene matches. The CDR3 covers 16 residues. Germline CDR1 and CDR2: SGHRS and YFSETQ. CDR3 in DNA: TGCGCCAGCAGCACCCTGGAGCGGGAGGCTTCCAATGAGCAGTTCTTC. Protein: CASSTLEREASNEQFF.

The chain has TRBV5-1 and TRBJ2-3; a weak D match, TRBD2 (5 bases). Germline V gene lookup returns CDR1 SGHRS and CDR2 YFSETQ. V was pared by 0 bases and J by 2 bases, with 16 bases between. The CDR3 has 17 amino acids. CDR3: CASSLASAGGPTDTQYF. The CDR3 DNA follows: TGCGCCAGCAGCTTGGCCTCGGCGGGCGGACCCACAGATACGCAGTATTTT.